One and the same sample provided the 6 T cell receptor beta chains below, sequenced in a study of control samples from healthy donors and cancer patients. The protocol was immunoSEQ multiplex PCR, while the TCRdb copy is restricted to in-frame clones and leaves out a portion. In the table there are some 95,000 clones, roughly 89% of which are singletons. Sequenced sample: blood. These receptors originate from a human donor in good health. The donor label of this sample is uncertain.

CDR3 in amino acids: CASSLDMNTEAFF. CDR3 in DNA: TGCGCCAGCAGCTTGGACATGAACACTGAAGCTTTCTTT. The rearrangement joins TRBV5-1 to TRBJ1-1, with D unclear. Germline values: CDR1 SGHRS, CDR2 YFSETQ. V shed 0 bases and J shed 0 bases, with 3 bases lying between them. This CDR3 has 13 residues.

This chain joins TRBV28 and TRBJ2-2; maybe TRBD1 (6 bases). Trimming pared 5 bases from V and 5 bases from J, leaving 15 bases between. Germline V lookup: CDR1 MDHEN, CDR2 SYDVKM. CDR3 length equals 15 residues. Here the CDR3 reads CASSPGQLETGELFF. The CDR3 coding sequence is TGTGCCAGCAGTCCCGGACAGCTCGAAACCGGGGAGCTGTTTTTT.

The rearrangement joins TRBV6-5 to TRBJ1-3, with a tentative D call TRBD1 (5 bases). V lost 5 bases and J lost 0, with 11 bases in between. The CDR3 contains 15 residues. Looked up from germline, CDR1 is MNHEY and CDR2 is SVGAGI. The DNA for the CDR3 is TGTGCCAGCAGTATCAGGGCGAGCTCTGGAAACACCATATATTTT. Translated, it gives CASSIRASSGNTIYF.

V is TRBV2 and J is TRBJ2-5; unclear D gene. Per germline, CDR1 SNHLY and CDR2 FYNNEI. Between the trimmed V and J ends, which lost 4 bases and 4 bases, there was a span of 7 bases. This CDR3 spans 12 amino acids. CDR3 sequence: CASSVERETQYF. In DNA, the CDR3 is TGTGCCAGCAGTGTGGAGCGAGAGACCCAGTACTTC.

The genes are TRBV6-1 and TRBJ2-2; D not resolved. Trimming cost V 5 bases and J 5 bases, with 6 bases left between them. Germline assignment: CDR1 MNHNS and CDR2 SASEGT. The CDR3 is 12 residues long. The CDR3 spells CASSLLTGELFF. The CDR3 nucleotides are TGTGCCAGCAGTCTCCTAACCGGGGAGCTGTTTTTT.

V and J are TRBV4-2 and TRBJ1-3; D is undetermined. V lost 0 bases, J lost 2 bases, and 17 bases lay in between. This CDR3 has 18 residues. CDR1 is LGHNA and CDR2 is YNFKEQ in the germline V gene. The CDR3 bases are TGTGCCAGCAGCCAAGATGAGAGGGCCCCGAGGACTGGAAACACCATATATTTT. It yields the protein CASSQDERAPRTGNTIYF.